This TCR beta chain was found in a study of blood T cells in healthy people across ages. Details on this clonotype: The antigen remains unidentified.

General observations from the study: PBMCs left unsorted prevented a conclusive naive versus antigen-experienced comparison.

This CDR3 spans 13 amino acids. CDR1 is LGHNA, CDR2 YSLEER, per germline. Together with a sample-barcoded 5' primer, a J-beta primer mix was included in a second PCR lasting about 7 to 12 cycles. Each cDNA molecule received a tag from a template-switch adaptor that had 12 random nucleotides. TCRdb recomputed calls from the 5' RACE reads with MiXCR, one row per CDR3 protein. There are 800,000 to 900,000 distinct CDR3 sequences in the sample; approximately 65% occur only once, and around a quarter lies in the top ten. The material sequenced was blood. This clonotype was obtained from a man aged 25 to 40 in good health. The chain recombines TRBV4-3 with TRBJ2-5; D is possibly TRBD1 or TRBD2 (5 bases each). Judging by the DNA end, TRBJ2-7 fits better; the J call may be wrong. CDR3 DNA: TGCGCCAGCAGCCATACTAGAGGGGACGAGCAGTACTTC. It translates to CASSHTRGDEQYF.